Presented here are 2 T cell receptor beta chains from one specimen sequenced in a study of T cell responses to AZD1222 COVID-19 vaccine. TCRdb's table, derived via immunoSEQ multiplex PCR, lists solely in-frame clones and lacks some. The table records roughly 100,000 clones, about 81% of them present only once. Sequencing used peripheral blood, obtained 28 days after the second AZD1222 dose. These receptors originate from an adult who received the AZD1222 COVID-19 vaccine.

This chain links TRBV5-4 with TRBJ2-4; D is perhaps TRBD2 (7 bases). Between the trimmed V and J ends, which lost 4 bases and 8 bases, there was a span of 19 bases. This CDR3 contains 15 residues. Germline lookup yields CDR1 SGHNT and CDR2 YYREEE (reference sequence). The CDR3 is CASSLEGRGMDIQYF. For the CDR3, the DNA is TGTGCCAGCAGCCTGGAAGGGAGGGGGATGGACATTCAGTACTTC.

V gene TRBV27 combines with J gene TRBJ1-5, with no clear D. Trimming pared 5 bases from V and 0 bases from J, leaving 8 bases between. The germline CDR1 and CDR2 sequences are MNHEY and SMNVEV (reference sequence). This CDR3 is 14 amino acids long. The CDR3 DNA reads as TGTGCCAGCAGTCGGGAGTATAGCAATCAGCCCCAGCATTTT. As protein: CASSREYSNQPQHF.